The clone carrying this T cell receptor beta chain was seen only once. The source of the sample is a study of T cells and copy number aberrations in small-cell lung cancer. A grid approach was used to sample three regions from each formalin-fixed paraffin-embedded tumor block. Trimming took 1 base from V and 4 from J, leaving 8 bases between them. CDR3 length equals 13 residues. The germline CDR1 and CDR2 sequences are LGHNT and FRNRAP. Produced via immunoSEQ multiplex PCR; TCRdb's table is partial and in-frame only. The sample shows several thousand clones, approximately 76% of them seen only once. The sample was tumor tissue. The receptor's source is a man aged 50 to 59 with small cell lung cancer. The chain recombines TRBV12-5 with TRBJ2-7, with D uncertain. CDR3 nucleotide sequence: TGTGCTAGTGGTTTGGCACGGGCGTACGAGCAGTACTTC. Translation: CASGLARAYEQYF. The whole variable domain, remainder taken from reference TRBV12-5 and TRBJ2-7, is DARVTQTPRHKVTEMGQEVTMRCQPILGHNTVFWYRQTMMQGLELLAYFRNRAPLDDSGMPKDRFSAEMPDATLATLKIQPSEPRDSAVYFCASGLARAYEQYFGPGTRLTVT.